Shown below are 3 T cell receptor beta chains from a single sample sequenced in a study of somatic mutations in cytotoxic T cells in rheumatoid arthritis. Profiled with immunoSEQ multiplex PCR; TCRdb holds only in-frame clones, not every one. This table holds some 20,000 clones, around four fifths found once. Sample: CD8+ T cells sorted from blood. The receptors come from an adult with rheumatoid arthritis.

The chain uses TRBV11-2 and TRBJ2-5; 7 bases map to TRBD2. Trimming took 4 bases from V and 1 from J; bases not matched to a gene: 3. The CDR3 totals 14 residues. CDR1 is SGHAT and CDR2 is FQNNGV in the germline V gene. The CDR3 DNA reads as TGTGCCAGCAGCTGGGGCGGGGGCCAAGAGACCCAGTACTTC. As protein: CASSWGGGQETQYF.

J is TRBJ2-2 and V is TRBV7-8, with TRBD2 as a possible D gene (7 bases). Germline values: CDR1 SGHVS, CDR2 FQNEAQ. V lost 5 bases and J 5 bases, leaving 15 bases between the germline ends. The CDR3 is 15 residues long. The CDR3 protein is CASSNVRGGTGELFF. The CDR3 DNA reads TGTGCCAGCAGCAATGTGAGGGGGGGAACCGGGGAGCTGTTTTTT.

This chain uses TRBV11-3 with TRBJ2-2, with 7 positions matching TRBD1. In germline, CDR1 is SGHNT, CDR2 YENEEA. V lost 4 bases, J lost 6 bases, and 11 bases stayed unmatched. The CDR3 length is 16 residues. CDR3 sequence reads: CASSSPGGPRAGELFF. CDR3 sequence (DNA): TGTGCCAGCAGCTCACCAGGGGGTCCACGGGCCGGGGAGCTGTTTTTT.